The source of this TCR beta chain is a study of T-cell memory formation after mild COVID-19. Across the whole study: The study found TCR clusters largely donor specific.

This clonotype was seen only a few times. The antigen is undetermined. TCR alpha and TCR beta cDNA libraries carrying sample barcodes and UMIs were produced by 5'RACE using constant-segment primers. TCRdb redid the calling of the 5' RACE reads with MiXCR, one entry per CDR3 protein. The sample yields 380,000 or so distinct CDR3 sequences, roughly 13% seen once. Study-wide points: Clones that contracted from day 15 to 85 had balanced CD4/CD8; later expanders were CD4+ biased. Pre-infection memory already had some responding clones, implying cross-reactive memory joined.

The germline V gene has CDR1 SGDLS and CDR2 YYNGEE. The CDR3 has 16 amino acids. V lost 4 bases to trimming and J lost 2 bases, with 17 bases between them. Sequenced: PBMCs or a T cell subset sorted from them (not recorded which). The chain has TRBV9 and TRBJ2-3, with D perhaps TRBD2 (7 bases). The source is a man aged 18 to 29 who had mild COVID-19 (a few samples of this study predate the infection). Cell type and time point are not known. This CDR3 is CASSPRAGALTDTQYF. In DNA form, the CDR3 reads TGTGCCAGCAGCCCACGGGCGGGGGCCCTCACAGATACGCAGTATTTT.